The 25 T cell receptor beta chains in this list originate from one sample, sequenced in a study of blood T cell repertoires in COVID-19 (dated by TCRdb to 2018 to 2020). Libraries were built with the immunoSEQ multiplex PCR assay. The clones in this table, taken by TCRdb from immuneACCESS, are in-frame only. Not every clone is retained; where verified, under half of the shortfall comes from an unresolved V gene, and the cause of the rest is unknown. The sample yields under 75,000 clones; roughly 81% were counted once. Around 14% of the sample is held by the ten biggest clonotypes. Sequencing was carried out using peripheral blood. The receptors here all came from a man older than 75 with acute or convalescent COVID-19.

V usage is TRBV5-1 and J usage is TRBJ2-2; 7 bases align to TRBD2. The CDR3 length is 18 residues. The junction had 9 bases not matched to a gene; V was cut back by 0 bases and J by 1 base. Germline loops: CDR1 SGHRS, CDR2 YFSETQ. The chain's CDR3 is CASSLEVRLAGNTGELFF. As DNA, the CDR3 is TGCGCCAGCAGCTTGGAGGTTCGACTAGCTGGGAACACCGGGGAGCTGTTTTTT. The full variable domain, rest sourced from reference TRBV5-1 and TRBJ2-2, is KAGVTQTPRYLIKTRGQQVTLSCSPISGHRSVSWYQQTPGQGLQFLFEYFSETQRNKGNFPGRFSGRQFSNSRSEMNVSTLELGDSALYLCASSLEVRLAGNTGELFFGEGSRLTVL.

V and J are TRBV13 and TRBJ2-3; weak D call: TRBD2 (6 bases). The CDR3 has 18 amino acids. The germline V gene has CDR1 PRHDT and CDR2 FYEKMQ (reference sequence). The V and J ends lost 5 bases and 2 bases respectively, with 23 bases between them. For the CDR3, the DNA is TGTGCCAGCAGCCGAACCGGGTCTTTGGGAGGTCCCACAGATACGCAGTATTTT. Encoded protein: CASSRTGSLGGPTDTQYF.

The chain couples TRBV30 to TRBJ1-1; possibly TRBD1 for D (6 bases). The V end lost 0 bases, the J end lost 14 bases, and 19 bases lay between the germline ends. The germline V gene encodes CDR1 GTSNPN and CDR2 SVGIG (reference sequence). The CDR3 totals 13 residues. The CDR3 DNA reads as TGTGCCTGGAGTGTATCTTGGTTAAGGGGGGGGTTCTTT. It encodes CAWSVSWLRGGFF.

The chain recombines TRBV7-9 with TRBJ1-2; weak D call: TRBD1 (5 bases). Germline CDR1 SEHNR, CDR2 FQNEAQ (reference sequence). This CDR3 has 12 amino acids. The ends were cut back, 5 bases at V and 8 bases at J, with 12 bases in the middle. This CDR3 reads CASSRRDWGYTF. The CDR3 coding sequence is TGTGCCAGCAGCCGCAGGGATTGGGGCTACACCTTC.

The chain carries TRBV6-4 and TRBJ1-2; 8 bases align to TRBD1. Germline V gene lookup returns CDR1 MRHNA and CDR2 SNTAGT. CDR3 length: 14 amino acids. The V segment lost 4 bases and the J segment 8 bases; nucleotides outside the gene matches: 9. The CDR3 loop is CASSVTGQAEGYTF. The CDR3 DNA follows: TGTGCCAGCAGTGTCACGGGACAGGCGGAGGGCTACACCTTC.

This chain links TRBV29-1 with TRBJ2-3; 10 bases agree with TRBD1. Per the germline V gene, CDR1 is SQVTM and CDR2 is ANQGSEA. This CDR3 has 13 amino acids. Unmatched junction bases numbered 1, after V lost 3 bases and J lost 4 bases. The CDR3 region is CSVETGGADTQYF. DNA of the CDR3: TGCAGCGTTGAGACAGGGGGCGCAGATACGCAGTATTTT.

The V and J genes are TRBV10-3 and TRBJ2-5, with 9 bases lining up with TRBD2. The CDR3 contains 18 residues. Losses at the gene ends were 4 bases for V and 4 bases for J; bases not matched to a gene: 16. Germline lookup yields CDR1 ENHRY and CDR2 SYGVKD. CDR3 amino acids: CAISGNSGSPSPLETQYF. The CDR3 DNA is TGTGCCATCAGTGGAAATAGCGGGAGCCCCTCTCCCTTAGAGACCCAGTACTTC.

The rearrangement joins TRBV7-2 to TRBJ2-4; D is ambiguous. V lost 3 bases to trimming and J lost 0 bases, with 21 bases between them. The CDR3 covers 19 residues. The germline V gene has CDR1 SGHTA and CDR2 FQGNSA. The CDR3 reads CASSFYRPSRLLAKNIQYF. The CDR3 DNA reads as TGTGCCAGCAGCTTTTATCGCCCCTCTCGTTTACTAGCCAAAAACATTCAGTACTTC. The full variable domain, in which reference TRBV7-2 and TRBJ2-4 provide the parts outside the CDR3, is GAGVSQSPSNKVTEKGKDVELRCDPISGHTALYWYRQSLGQGLEFLIYFQGNSAPDKSGLPSDRFSAERTGGSVSTLTIQRTQQEDSAVYLCASSFYRPSRLLAKNIQYFGAGTRLSVL.

This clone was seen just once. The J gene is TRBJ1-4, the V gene TRBV11-2; a weak D match, TRBD1 (5 bases). This CDR3 has 15 residues. Per germline, CDR1 SGHAT and CDR2 FQNNGV. V shed 2 bases and J shed 4 bases, with 11 bases lying between them. Here the CDR3 DNA reads TGTGCCAGCAGCTTATTGGCAGGACATAATGAAAAACTGTTTTTT. Protein sequence: CASSLLAGHNEKLFF. Combining the CDR3 with reference TRBV11-2 and TRBJ1-4 gives the whole variable domain EAGVAQSPRYKIIEKRQSVAFWCNPISGHATLYWYQQILGQGPKLLIQFQNNGVVDDSQLPKDRFSAERLKGVDSTLKIQPAKLEDSAVYLCASSLLAGHNEKLFFGSGTQLSVL.

The V gene is TRBV20-1, the J gene TRBJ1-2, with D perhaps matching TRBD1 (5 bases). Germline loops: CDR1 DFQATT, CDR2 SNEGSKA (reference sequence). Trimming took off 3 bases at V and 7 bases at J, with 15 bases between the two ends. The CDR3 consists of 13 residues. The CDR3 reads CSASTGDARGYTF. DNA for the CDR3: TGCAGTGCTAGTACGGGGGACGCCCGTGGCTACACCTTC.

The V call is TRBV28, the J call TRBJ1-4; 7 bases are shared with TRBD1. The CDR3 is 13 residues long. CDR1 is MDHEN, CDR2 SYDVKM, per germline. Trimming took 5 bases from V and 8 from J; bases not matched to a gene: 5. The CDR3 coding sequence is TGTGCCAGCAGTCCAGGGACAGCCGAAAAACTGTTTTTT. As protein: CASSPGTAEKLFF.

CDR3 loop: CANGQEHTEAFF. CDR3 nucleotide sequence: TGTGCCAACGGACAAGAACACACTGAAGCTTTCTTT. The V and J genes are TRBV27 and TRBJ1-1, with a weak D call TRBD1 (5 bases). Germline V gene lookup returns CDR1 MNHEY and CDR2 SMNVEV (reference sequence). The CDR3 covers 12 residues. Trimming cost V 10 bases and J 3 bases, with 12 bases left between them.

This chain connects TRBV6-2 or TRBV6-3 to TRBJ2-5; D possibly corresponds to TRBD2 (6 bases). The germline V and J ends were trimmed by 2 bases and 3 bases, with 10 bases remaining between them. The CDR3 sequence is 14 residues long. The germline CDR1 and CDR2 sequences are MNHEY and SVGEGT. This chain's CDR3 is CASSYEWGEETQYF. CDR3 sequence (DNA): TGTGCCAGCAGTTACGAATGGGGGGAAGAGACCCAGTACTTC.

The chain carries TRBV1 and TRBJ2-1; TRBD2, the D gene given by the table, was not confirmed from the DNA. TRBV1 is listed as a pseudogene. This CDR3 contains 20 residues. The CDR3: CTSSHHPGTSGRAPYREQFF. The CDR3 bases are TGCACCAGCAGCCACCACCCCGGGACTAGCGGGAGGGCCCCATATCGCGAGCAGTTCTTC.

In the case of this clone: Sequence at one end of the junction differs from germline and may be a read error. This chain uses TRBV30 with TRBJ1-1, with D tentatively TRBD1 (6 bases). Germline V gene sequence: CDR1 GTSNPN, CDR2 SVGIG (reference sequence). The length of the CDR3 is 14 residues. The CDR3 sequence is CAWSVHGGRTDAFF. CDR3 nucleotides: TGTGCCTGGAGTGTACACGGGGGGCGAACTGATGCTTTCTTT.

V usage is TRBV3-1 (or the pseudogene TRBV3-2) and J usage is TRBJ2-3; 11 positions match TRBD1. The germline gives CDR1 LGHDT, CDR2 YNNKEL (reference sequence). The CDR3 runs 14 residues. Losses at the gene ends were 4 bases for V and 8 bases for J; bases not matched to a gene: 5. The CDR3 region is CASSPGTGGGTQYF. CDR3 nucleotide sequence: TGTGCCAGCAGCCCCGGGACAGGGGGAGGTACGCAGTATTTT.

The chain joins TRBV19 to TRBJ1-1; D may be TRBD1 (5 bases). The CDR3 spans 14 residues. Between the trimmed V and J ends, which lost 7 bases and 5 bases, there was a span of 17 bases. Germline V gene data show CDR1 as LNHDA and CDR2 as SQIVND (reference sequence). CDR3 sequence: CASTPLGRGTEAFF. The CDR3 DNA reads TGTGCCAGTACCCCTCTGGGCCGGGGGACTGAAGCTTTCTTT. The variable domain in full, with the rest retrieved from reference TRBV19 and TRBJ1-1, is DGGITQSPKYLFRKEGQNVTLSCEQNLNHDAMYWYRQDPGQGLRLIYYSQIVNDFQKGDIAEGYSVSREKKESFPLTVTSAQKNPTAFYLCASTPLGRGTEAFFGQGTRLTVV.

The chain is built from TRBV4-1 and TRBJ1-2; tentative D call: TRBD1 (5 bases). The germline CDR1 and CDR2 sequences are MGHRA and YSYEKL. The ends were cut back, 0 bases at V and 4 bases at J, with 18 bases in the middle. The CDR3 loop spans 17 amino acids. The CDR3 DNA is TGCGCCAGCAGCCAAGACAGGTTGGGAATCCAGGGCTATGGCTACACCTTC. As protein: CASSQDRLGIQGYGYTF.

The table lists this clone with a few counts. This chain connects TRBV30 to TRBJ2-7, with 9 bases identical to TRBD2. Germline CDR1 reads GTSNPN; CDR2 reads SVGIG (reference sequence). J gave up 3 bases and V 6 bases, and 6 bases lay outside the gene matches. The CDR3 extends over 13 amino acids. The CDR3 nucleotides are TGTGCCTGCAGGACTAGCGTGGACTACGAGCAGTACTTC. Translating it yields CACRTSVDYEQYF.

V is TRBV19 and J is TRBJ1-2; no clear D gene. The V end was cut by 7 bases, the J end by 5 bases, with 11 bases between. Germline V gene lookup returns CDR1 LNHDA and CDR2 SQIVND (reference sequence). This CDR3 spans 12 amino acids. CDR3 amino acids: CASNRGGYGYTF. The DNA for the CDR3 is TGTGCCAGTAACCGGGGTGGGTATGGCTACACCTTC.

V gene TRBV4-2 combines with J gene TRBJ2-3, with 8 bases that match TRBD2. V gave up 4 bases and J gave up 5 bases; unmatched junction bases: 17. Germline V gives CDR1 LGHNA, CDR2 YNFKEQ. This CDR3 is 18 amino acids long. CDR3 sequence: CASSPYHSPGLEGDTQYF. In DNA, the CDR3 is TGTGCCAGCAGCCCATATCATAGTCCGGGACTAGAGGGAGATACGCAGTATTTT.

This chain links TRBV6-6 with TRBJ2-7, with D possibly being TRBD2 (6 bases). V lost 2 bases and J 2 bases, leaving 10 bases between the germline ends. The CDR3 sequence is 14 residues long. The germline gives CDR1 MNHNY, CDR2 SVGAGI (reference sequence). The CDR3 DNA reads TGTGCCAGCAGTTACGGGGCGGGAACCTACGAGCAGTACTTC. Translating gives CASSYGAGTYEQYF.

This clone was counted a few times. The chain couples TRBV5-4 to TRBJ1-4; D is possibly TRBD1 (6 bases). This CDR3 region has 16 residues. Looked up from germline, CDR1 is SGHNT and CDR2 is YYREEE (reference sequence). Between the trimmed V and J ends, which lost 0 bases and 3 bases, there was a span of 12 bases. This CDR3 reads CASSLDRDRSNEKLFF. For the CDR3, the DNA is TGTGCCAGCAGCTTGGACAGGGACCGGTCTAATGAAAAACTGTTTTTT.

The chain couples TRBV7-8 to TRBJ1-4; 8 positions agree with TRBD1. Germline V gene sequence: CDR1 SGHVS, CDR2 FQNEAQ. The CDR3 is 14 amino acids. V was clipped by 4 bases and J by 7 bases; unmatched bases: 5. CDR3 in amino acids: CASSSTGVGEKLFF. CDR3 nucleotide sequence: TGTGCCAGCAGCTCGACAGGGGTGGGTGAAAAACTGTTTTTT.

The V call is TRBV29-1, the J call TRBJ1-1, with 12 bases identical to TRBD1. Germline V gene sequence: CDR1 SQVTM, CDR2 ANQGSEA. The CDR3 extends over 13 amino acids. With V trimmed by 4 bases and J by 5 bases, 2 bases remained unmatched. CDR3 sequence: CSVGDRGHTEAFF. In DNA form, the CDR3 reads TGCAGCGTTGGGGACAGGGGGCATACTGAAGCTTTCTTT. The entire variable domain, with the rest obtained from reference TRBV29-1 and TRBJ1-1, is as follows: SAVISQKPSRDICQRGTSLTIQCQVDSQVTMMFWYRQQPGQSLTLIATANQGSEATYESGFVIDKFPISRPNLTFSTLTVSNMSPEDSSIYLCSVGDRGHTEAFFGQGTRLTVV.